The table lists the clone carrying this T cell receptor beta chain with a count of one. The CDR3 is 18 amino acids. Trimming cost V 1 base and J 6 bases; bases outside gene matches: 8. CDR1 and CDR2 from the germline V gene are LGHNA and YNFKEQ. The data were taken from a study of blood T cell repertoires in COVID-19. In the original processing: For nucleated cells, counts were estimated from reference gene primer amplification. Sequencing was performed with immunoSEQ multiplex PCR; in TCRdb, only in-frame clones are kept and a portion is missing. V, J and clone size derive from that table, while D and trimming were established from the DNA sequence. The data show 90,000 or so clones, roughly 78% seen once.

The sequenced sample consisted of peripheral blood. The TCR originated in a woman older than 75 with acute or convalescent COVID-19. The V gene is TRBV4-2, the J gene TRBJ2-5; TRBD2 agrees at 16 bases. CDR3 sequence (DNA): TGTGCCAGCAGCCAAGCGGGGACTAGCGGGGGGGAGCTCCAGACCCAGTACTTC. Translated: CASSQAGTSGGELQTQYF.